This T cell receptor (beta chain) was found in a study of blood T cells in healthy people across ages. Germline V gene sequence: CDR1 WSHSY, CDR2 SAAADI. V lost 0 bases, J lost 3 bases, and 20 bases stayed unmatched. This CDR3 is built from 20 residues. A J-beta primer mix and a sample-barcoded 5' primer were used in a second PCR of about 7 to 12 cycles. TCRdb independently ran MiXCR on the 5' RACE reads; one entry per CDR3 protein. The data hold 550,000 to 650,000 distinct CDR3 sequences, with roughly a quarter observed a single time. These data were likewise used in another study, on T cells of mothers and their children.

Sequenced: blood. The TCR comes from a boy between 2 and 10 years old in good health. The gene calls are TRBV10-2 and TRBJ2-7; 7 bases match TRBD2. This CDR3 reads CASSESNRRGFIAGHYEQYF. The CDR3 DNA reads as TGCGCCAGCAGTGAGTCGAACAGGCGGGGATTTATAGCGGGCCACTACGAGCAGTACTTC.